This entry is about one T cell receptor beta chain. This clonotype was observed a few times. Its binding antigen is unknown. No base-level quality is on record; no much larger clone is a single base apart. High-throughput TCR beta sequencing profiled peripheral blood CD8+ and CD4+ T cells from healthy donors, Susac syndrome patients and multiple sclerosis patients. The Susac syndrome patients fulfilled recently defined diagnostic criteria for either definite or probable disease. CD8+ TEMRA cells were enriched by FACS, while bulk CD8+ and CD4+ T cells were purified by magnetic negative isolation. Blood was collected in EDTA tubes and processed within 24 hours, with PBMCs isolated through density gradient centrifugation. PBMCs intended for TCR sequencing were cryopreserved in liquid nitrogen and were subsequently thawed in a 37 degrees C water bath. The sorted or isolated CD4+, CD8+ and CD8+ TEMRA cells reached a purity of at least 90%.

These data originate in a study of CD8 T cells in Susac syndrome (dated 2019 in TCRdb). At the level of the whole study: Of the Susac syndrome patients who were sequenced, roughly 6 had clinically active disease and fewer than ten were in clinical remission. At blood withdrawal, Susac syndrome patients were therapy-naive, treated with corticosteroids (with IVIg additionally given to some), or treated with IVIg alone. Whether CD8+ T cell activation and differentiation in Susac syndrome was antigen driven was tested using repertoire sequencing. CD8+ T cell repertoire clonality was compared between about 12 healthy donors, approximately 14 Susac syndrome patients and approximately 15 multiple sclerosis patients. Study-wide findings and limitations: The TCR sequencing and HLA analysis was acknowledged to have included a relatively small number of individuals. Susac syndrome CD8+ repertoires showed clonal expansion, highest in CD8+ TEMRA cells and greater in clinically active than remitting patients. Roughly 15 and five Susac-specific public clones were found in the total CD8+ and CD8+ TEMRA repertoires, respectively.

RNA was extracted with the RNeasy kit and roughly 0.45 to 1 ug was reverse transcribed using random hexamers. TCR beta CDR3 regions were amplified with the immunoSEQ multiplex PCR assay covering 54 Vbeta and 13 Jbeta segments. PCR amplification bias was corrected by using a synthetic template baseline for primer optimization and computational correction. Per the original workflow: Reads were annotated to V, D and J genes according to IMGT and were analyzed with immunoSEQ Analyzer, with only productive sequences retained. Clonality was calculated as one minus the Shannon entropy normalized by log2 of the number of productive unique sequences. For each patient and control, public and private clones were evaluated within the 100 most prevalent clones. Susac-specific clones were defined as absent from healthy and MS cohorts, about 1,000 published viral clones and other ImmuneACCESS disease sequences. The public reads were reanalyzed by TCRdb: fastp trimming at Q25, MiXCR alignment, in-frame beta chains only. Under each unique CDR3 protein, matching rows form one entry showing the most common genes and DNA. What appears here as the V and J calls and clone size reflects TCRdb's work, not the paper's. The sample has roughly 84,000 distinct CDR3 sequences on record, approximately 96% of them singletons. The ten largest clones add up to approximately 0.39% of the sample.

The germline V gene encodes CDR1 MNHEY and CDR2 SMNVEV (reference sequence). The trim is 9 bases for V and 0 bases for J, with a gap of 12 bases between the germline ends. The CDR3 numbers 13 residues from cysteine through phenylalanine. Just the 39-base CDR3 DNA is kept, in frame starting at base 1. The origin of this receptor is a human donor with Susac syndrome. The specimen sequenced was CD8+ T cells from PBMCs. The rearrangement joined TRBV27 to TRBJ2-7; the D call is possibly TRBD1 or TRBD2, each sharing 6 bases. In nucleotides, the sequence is TGTGCCAGTAATGGGGGGCCCTCCTACGAGCAGTACTTC. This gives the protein CASNGGPSYEQYF.